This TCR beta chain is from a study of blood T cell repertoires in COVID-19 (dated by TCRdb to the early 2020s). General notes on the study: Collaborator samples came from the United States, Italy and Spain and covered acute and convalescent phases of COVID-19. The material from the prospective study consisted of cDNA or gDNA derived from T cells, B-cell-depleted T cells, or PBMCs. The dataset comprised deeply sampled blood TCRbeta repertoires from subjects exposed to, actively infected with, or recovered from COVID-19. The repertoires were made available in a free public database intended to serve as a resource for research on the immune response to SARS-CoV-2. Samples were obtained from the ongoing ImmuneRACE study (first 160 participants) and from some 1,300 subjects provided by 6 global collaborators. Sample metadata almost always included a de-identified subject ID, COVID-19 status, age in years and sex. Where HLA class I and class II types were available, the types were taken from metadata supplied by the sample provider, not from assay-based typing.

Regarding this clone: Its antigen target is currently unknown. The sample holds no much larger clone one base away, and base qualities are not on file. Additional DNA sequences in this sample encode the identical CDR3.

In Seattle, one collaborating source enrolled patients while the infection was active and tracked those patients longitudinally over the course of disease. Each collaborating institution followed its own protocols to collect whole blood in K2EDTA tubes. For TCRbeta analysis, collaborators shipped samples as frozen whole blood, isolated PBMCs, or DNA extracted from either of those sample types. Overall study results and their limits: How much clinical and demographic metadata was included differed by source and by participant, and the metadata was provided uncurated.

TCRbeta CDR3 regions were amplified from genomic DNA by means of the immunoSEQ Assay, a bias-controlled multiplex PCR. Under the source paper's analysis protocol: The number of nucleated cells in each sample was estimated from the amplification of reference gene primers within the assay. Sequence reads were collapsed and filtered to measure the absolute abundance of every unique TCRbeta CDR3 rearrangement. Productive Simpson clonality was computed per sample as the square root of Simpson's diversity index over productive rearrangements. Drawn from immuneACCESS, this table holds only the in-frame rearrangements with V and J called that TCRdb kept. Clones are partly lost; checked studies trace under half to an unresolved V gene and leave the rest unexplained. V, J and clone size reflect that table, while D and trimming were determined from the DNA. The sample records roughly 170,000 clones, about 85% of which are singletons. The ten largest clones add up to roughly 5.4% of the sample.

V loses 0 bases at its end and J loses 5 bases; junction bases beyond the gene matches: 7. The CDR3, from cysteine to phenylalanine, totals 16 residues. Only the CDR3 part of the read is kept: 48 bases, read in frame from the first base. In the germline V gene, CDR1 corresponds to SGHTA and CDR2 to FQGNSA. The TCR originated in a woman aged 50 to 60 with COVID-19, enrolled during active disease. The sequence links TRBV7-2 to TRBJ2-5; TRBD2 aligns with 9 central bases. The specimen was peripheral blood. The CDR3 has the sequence CASSLAGRGGRETQYF. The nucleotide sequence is TGTGCCAGCAGCTTAGCAGGGCGGGGGGGCCGTGAGACCCAGTACTTC.